This T cell receptor beta chain is from a study of OX40 agonist ivuxolimab in advanced cancers. Turning to the overall study: Ivuxolimab was an agonistic, fully human IgG2 monoclonal antibody directed against OX40 (CD134), a costimulatory receptor. Patients were allowed to have had prior anti-PD-1, anti-PD-L1 or anti-CTLA-4 therapy, and around two fifths of the dose-escalation patients had been treated with checkpoint inhibitors. Three dose-escalation patients achieved partial responses, one with hepatocellular carcinoma and two with cutaneous melanoma. A male proportion of approximately 83% and a mean age of 60 years, ranging from about 23 to 90, were recorded for the dose-escalation cohort. Of the roughly 52 patients in dose escalation, some 20 had hepatocellular carcinoma, some 15 had melanoma, 9 had renal cell carcinoma and 9 had head and neck cancer. The monotherapy dose-escalation portion (N of about 49 patients) of the phase I ivuxolimab trial is reported in the paper. Peripheral TCRbeta sequencing aimed to test whether ivuxolimab altered TCR sequence diversity and caused clonal T-cell expansion. Intravenous ivuxolimab was administered to patients every 2 weeks at six dose levels: 0.01, 0.1, 0.3, 1.5, 3 and 10 mg/kg.

This clone was counted a single time. Its antigen is still unknown. Per-base quality was not reported, and no clone a single base away is much larger than it. Results the study describes overall, beyond this receptor: Low levels of normalized T-cell clonal expansion were also seen in some patients who did not respond. The antigen specificity of the peripheral T cells that underwent clonal expansion was not determined. After ivuxolimab, expanded clones were on average more numerous among CD8+ T cells than among CD4+ T cells. Partial responders in the 0.1-3.0 mg/kg groups had among the lowest normalized peripheral clonal expansion, especially among CD8+ T cells. At doses of 0.1 to 3.0 mg/kg, clonal expansion of both CD4+ and CD8+ T cells in blood was seen between baseline and week 6.

Genomic DNA was isolated from the sorted cells so that the TCRbeta CDR3 region could be sequenced. The immunoSEQ Assay was used to sequence the TCRbeta CDR3 regions. This immuneACCESS table, as held by TCRdb, lists in-frame sequences with V and J called but not all clones. Of the missing ones, under half trace to an unresolved V gene in checked studies; the others have no known cause. The sample table contains over 150,000 clones; only one count was recorded for 85% to 95% of them. Together, the top ten hold about 0.3% of the sample. The germline V end is reduced by 3 bases and the J end by 3 bases; junction bases left unmatched: 7. The CDR3 runs 16 amino acids, cysteine and phenylalanine included. Only the CDR3 portion is preserved as DNA: 48 bases, with reading frame beginning at the first base. The germline V gene (reference sequence) sets CDR1 to LNHDA and CDR2 to SQIVND. Patients with autoimmune disease history or receiving systemic immunosuppression were excluded from the trial. Peripheral blood for TCR sequencing was collected from all dose cohorts at baseline, on cycle 4 day 1, and on cycle 7 day 1. The samples were drawn from a first-in-human, open-label, multicenter phase I dose-escalation trial of ivuxolimab. The trial enrolled adults with locally advanced or metastatic head and neck squamous cell, hepatocellular, melanoma or renal cell carcinoma. Before TCR sequencing, CD4+ T cells and CD8+ T cells from peripheral blood were sorted into separate populations.

The sequence joins TRBV19 to TRBJ2-5, with TRBD1 matching 10 junction bases. The sequence was obtained from an adult with an advanced solid tumor such as melanoma, head and neck, liver or kidney cancer. The sequencing used CD4+ or CD8+ T cells sorted from blood, collected in a trial of the OX40 agonist ivuxolimab. CDR3 protein: CASSILGGTGEETQYF. The DNA is TGTGCCAGTAGTATCCTAGGCGGGACAGGGGAAGAGACCCAGTACTTC.